The 2 T cell receptor beta chains listed next were all sequenced from one sample in a study of metastatic and nonmetastatic thyroid tumors. Each patient went into thyroid surgery without having received any treatment. TCRdb re-called the PCR reads via MiXCR. Of about 28,000 clones in the sample, 15% to 20% were seen once. The material sequenced was blood. These TCRs come from a female donor with papillary thyroid cancer or a benign thyroid nodule (not recorded which). Some clones in this sample may be carry-over from other donors' samples.

The sample holds many counts of this clone. The J gene is TRBJ2-1, the V gene TRBV20-1, with 8 positions matching TRBD1. In germline, CDR1 is DFQATT, CDR2 SNEGSKA (reference sequence). V lost 0 bases and J lost 7; bases outside the gene matches: 8. There are 15 residues in the CDR3. Written as DNA, the CDR3 is TGCAGTGCTAGAGATAGGACAGGGATAGGGAATGAGCAGTTCTTC. It codes for CSARDRTGIGNEQFF.

The V and J genes are TRBV20-1 and TRBJ2-1; 12 bases match TRBD2. V was pared by 4 bases and J by 6 bases, with 4 bases of the junction left unmatched. This CDR3 contains 14 residues. The germline V gene has CDR1 DFQATT and CDR2 SNEGSKA (reference sequence). CDR3 bases: TGCAGTGCTATGACTAGCGGGGGAGTCAATGAGCAGTTCTTC. It is translated as CSAMTSGGVNEQFF.